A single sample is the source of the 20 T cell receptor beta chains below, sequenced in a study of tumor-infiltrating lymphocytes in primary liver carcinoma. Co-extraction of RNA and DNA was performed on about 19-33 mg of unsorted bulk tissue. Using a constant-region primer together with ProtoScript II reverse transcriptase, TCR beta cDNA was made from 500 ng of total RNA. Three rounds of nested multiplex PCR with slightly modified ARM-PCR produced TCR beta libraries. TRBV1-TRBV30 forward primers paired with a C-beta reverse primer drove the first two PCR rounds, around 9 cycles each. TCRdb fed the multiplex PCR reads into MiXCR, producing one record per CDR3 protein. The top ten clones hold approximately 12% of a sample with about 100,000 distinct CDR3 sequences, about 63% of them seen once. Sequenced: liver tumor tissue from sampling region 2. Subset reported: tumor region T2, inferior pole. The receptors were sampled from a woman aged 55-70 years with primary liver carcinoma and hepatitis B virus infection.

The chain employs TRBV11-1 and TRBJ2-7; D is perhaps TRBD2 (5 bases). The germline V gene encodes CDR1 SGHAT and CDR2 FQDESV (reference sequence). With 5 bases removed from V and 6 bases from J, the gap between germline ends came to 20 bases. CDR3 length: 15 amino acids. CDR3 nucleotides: TGTGCCAGCAGCCCTTGGACTGCAGTACTACGCGAGCAGTACTTC. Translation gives CASSPWTAVLREQYF.

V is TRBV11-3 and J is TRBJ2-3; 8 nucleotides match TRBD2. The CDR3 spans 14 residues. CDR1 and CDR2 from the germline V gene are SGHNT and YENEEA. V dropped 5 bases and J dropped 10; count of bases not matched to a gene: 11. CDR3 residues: CASSIRTSTGAQYF. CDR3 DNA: TGTGCCAGCAGCATCAGGACTAGCACAGGTGCGCAGTATTTT.

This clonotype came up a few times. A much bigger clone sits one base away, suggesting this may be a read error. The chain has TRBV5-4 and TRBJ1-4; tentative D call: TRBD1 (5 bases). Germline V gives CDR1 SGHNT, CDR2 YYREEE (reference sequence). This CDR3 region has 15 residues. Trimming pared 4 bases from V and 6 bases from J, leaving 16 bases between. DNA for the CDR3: TGTGCCAGCAGCGCGCCGGGGGGTCCGGATGAAAAACTGTTTTTT. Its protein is CASSAPGGPDEKLFF.

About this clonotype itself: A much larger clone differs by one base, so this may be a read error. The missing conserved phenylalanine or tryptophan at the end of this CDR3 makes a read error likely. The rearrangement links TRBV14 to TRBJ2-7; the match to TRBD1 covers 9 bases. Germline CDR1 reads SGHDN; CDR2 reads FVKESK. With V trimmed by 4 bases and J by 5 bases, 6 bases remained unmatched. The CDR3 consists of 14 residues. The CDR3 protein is CASSRAGTGNEQYI. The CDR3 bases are TGTGCCAGCAGCCGAGCAGGGACAGGGAACGAGCAGTACATC.

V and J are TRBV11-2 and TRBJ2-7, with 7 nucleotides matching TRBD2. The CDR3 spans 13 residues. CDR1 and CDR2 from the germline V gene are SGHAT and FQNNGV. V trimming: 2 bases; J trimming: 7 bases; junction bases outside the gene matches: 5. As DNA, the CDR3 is TGTGCCAGCAGCTTAACTAGCGTGGGTGAGCAGTACTTC. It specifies CASSLTSVGEQYF.

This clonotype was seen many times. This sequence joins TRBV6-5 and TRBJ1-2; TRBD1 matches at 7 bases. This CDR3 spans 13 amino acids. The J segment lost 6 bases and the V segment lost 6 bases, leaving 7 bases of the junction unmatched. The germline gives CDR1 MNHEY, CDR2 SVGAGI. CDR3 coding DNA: TGTGCCAGCAGCCTAGACAGGGAAGATGGCTACACCTTC. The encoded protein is CASSLDREDGYTF.

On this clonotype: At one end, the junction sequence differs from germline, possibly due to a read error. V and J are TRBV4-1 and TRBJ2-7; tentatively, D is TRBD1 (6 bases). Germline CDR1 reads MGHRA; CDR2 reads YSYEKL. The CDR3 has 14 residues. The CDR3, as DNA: TGTGCCAGCAGCCAAGAGGACAGCTCCTACGAGCAGTACTTC. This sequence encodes CASSQEDSSYEQYF.

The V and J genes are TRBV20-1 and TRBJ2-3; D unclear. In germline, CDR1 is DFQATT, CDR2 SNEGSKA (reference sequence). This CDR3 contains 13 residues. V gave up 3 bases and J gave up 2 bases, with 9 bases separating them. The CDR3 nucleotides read TGCAGTGCTAGTTTTCAGTTCACAGATACGCAGTATTTT. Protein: CSASFQFTDTQYF.

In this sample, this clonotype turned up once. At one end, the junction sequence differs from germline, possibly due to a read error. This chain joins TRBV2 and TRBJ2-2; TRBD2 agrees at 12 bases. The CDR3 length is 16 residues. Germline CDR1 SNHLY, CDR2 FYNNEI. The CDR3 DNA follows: TGTGCTGGCAACCCAGGACTAGCGGGGAACACCGGGGAGCTGTCTTTT. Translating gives CAGNPGLAGNTGELSF.

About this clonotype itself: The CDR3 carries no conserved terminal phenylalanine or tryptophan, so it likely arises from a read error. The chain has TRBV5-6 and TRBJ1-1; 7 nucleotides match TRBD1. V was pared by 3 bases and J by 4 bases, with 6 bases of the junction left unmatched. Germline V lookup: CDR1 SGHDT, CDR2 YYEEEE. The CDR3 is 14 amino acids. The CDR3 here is CASSSTGYSTEAFI. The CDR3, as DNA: TGTGCCAGCAGCTCGACAGGGTATAGCACTGAAGCTTTCATT.

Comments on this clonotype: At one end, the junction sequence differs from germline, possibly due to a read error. The CDR3 is CVSSPGQGERYEQYF. CDR3 DNA: TGTGTCAGCAGCCCAGGACAGGGGGAGCGGTATGAGCAGTACTTC. The V call is TRBV11-1, the J call TRBJ2-7, with 10 bases matching TRBD1. CDR3 length: 15 amino acids. Germline V lookup: CDR1 SGHAT, CDR2 FQDESV (reference sequence).

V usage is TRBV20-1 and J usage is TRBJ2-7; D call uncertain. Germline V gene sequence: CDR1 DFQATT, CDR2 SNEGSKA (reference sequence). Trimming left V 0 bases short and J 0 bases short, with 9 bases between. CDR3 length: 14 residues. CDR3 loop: CSARDQYISYEQYF. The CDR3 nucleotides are TGCAGTGCTAGAGACCAGTACATCTCCTACGAGCAGTACTTC.

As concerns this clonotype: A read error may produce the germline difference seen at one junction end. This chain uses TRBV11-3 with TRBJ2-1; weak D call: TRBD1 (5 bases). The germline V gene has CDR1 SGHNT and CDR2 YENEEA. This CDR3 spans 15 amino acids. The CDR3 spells CASSLGAQGRKDQTF. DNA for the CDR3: TGTGCCAGCAGCTTAGGGGCCCAGGGTCGCAAGGATCAGACCTTC.

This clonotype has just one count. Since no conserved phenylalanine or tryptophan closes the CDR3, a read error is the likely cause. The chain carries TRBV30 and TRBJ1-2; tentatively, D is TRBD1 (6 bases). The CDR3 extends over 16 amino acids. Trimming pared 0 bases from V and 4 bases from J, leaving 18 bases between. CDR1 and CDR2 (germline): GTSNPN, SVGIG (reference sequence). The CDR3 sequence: CAWSVSQGVRIYGYTI. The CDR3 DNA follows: TGTGCCTGGAGTGTTTCACAGGGAGTCCGCATCTATGGCTACACCATA.

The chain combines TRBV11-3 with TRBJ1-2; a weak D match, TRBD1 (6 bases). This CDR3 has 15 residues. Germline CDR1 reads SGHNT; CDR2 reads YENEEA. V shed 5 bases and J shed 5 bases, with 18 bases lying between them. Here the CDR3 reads CASSPGHAALYGYTF. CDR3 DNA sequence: TGTGCCAGCAGCCCGGGACACGCGGCCTTATATGGCTACACCTTC.

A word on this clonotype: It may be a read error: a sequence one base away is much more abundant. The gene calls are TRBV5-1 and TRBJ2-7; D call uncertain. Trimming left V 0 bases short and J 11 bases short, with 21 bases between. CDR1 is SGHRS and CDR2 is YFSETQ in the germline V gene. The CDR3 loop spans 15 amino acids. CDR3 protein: CASSLEGAAGPPKYF. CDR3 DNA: TGCGCCAGCAGCTTGGAGGGCGCGGCAGGACCACCCAAGTACTTC. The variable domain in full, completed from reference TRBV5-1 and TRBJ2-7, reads KAGVTQTPRYLIKTRGQQVTLSCSPISGHRSVSWYQQTPGQGLQFLFEYFSETQRNKGNFPGRFSGRQFSNSRSEMNVSTLELGDSALYLCASSLEGAAGPPKYFGPGTRLTVT.

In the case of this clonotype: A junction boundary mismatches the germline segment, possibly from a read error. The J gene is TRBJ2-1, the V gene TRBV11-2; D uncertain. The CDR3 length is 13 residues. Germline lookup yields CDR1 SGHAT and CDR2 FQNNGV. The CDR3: CGSSPSRYNEQFF. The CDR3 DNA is TGTGGCAGCAGCCCATCTAGGTACAACGAGCAGTTCTTC. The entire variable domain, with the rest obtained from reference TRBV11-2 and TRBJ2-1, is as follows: EAGVAQSPRYKIIEKRQSVAFWCNPISGHATLYWYQQILGQGPKLLIQFQNNGVVDDSQLPKDRFSAERLKGVDSTLKIQPAKLEDSAVYLCGSSPSRYNEQFFGPGTRLTVL.

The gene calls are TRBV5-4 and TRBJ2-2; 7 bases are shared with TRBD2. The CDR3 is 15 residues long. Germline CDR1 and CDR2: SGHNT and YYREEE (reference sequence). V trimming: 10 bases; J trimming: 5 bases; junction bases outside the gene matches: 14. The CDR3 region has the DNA TGTGCCGGCGGAATCTGGGACTACCAGACCGGGGAGCTGTTTTTT. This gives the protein CAGGIWDYQTGELFF.

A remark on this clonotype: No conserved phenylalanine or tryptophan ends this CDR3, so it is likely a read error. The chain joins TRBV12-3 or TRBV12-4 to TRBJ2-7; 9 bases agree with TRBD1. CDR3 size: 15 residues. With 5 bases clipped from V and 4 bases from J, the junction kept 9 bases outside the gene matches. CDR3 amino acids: CASSTRDRVGYEQYS. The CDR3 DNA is TGTGCCAGCAGTACCCGGGACAGGGTCGGGTACGAGCAGTACTCC.

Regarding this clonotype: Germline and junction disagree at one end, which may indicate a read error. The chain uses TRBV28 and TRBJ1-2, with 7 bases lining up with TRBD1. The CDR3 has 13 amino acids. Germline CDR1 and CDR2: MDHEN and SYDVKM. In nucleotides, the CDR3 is TGTGCCAGCAGACCATCACCGGCCGGGACAGTCGTCTTC. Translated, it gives CASRPSPAGTVVF.